The 5 T cell receptor beta chains below come from one sample, sequenced in a study of PD-L1 blockade in urothelial cancer. The protocol was immunoSEQ multiplex PCR, while the TCRdb copy is restricted to in-frame clones and leaves out a portion. The sample yields tens of thousands of clones, 82% seen once. The material was PBMCs, obtained around atezolizumab (anti-PD-L1) treatment. These receptors were collected from a man between 65 and 85 years old with urothelial cancer.

This clone was seen a handful of times. The V call is TRBV19, the J call TRBJ2-2; 8 bases are shared with TRBD1. The CDR3 runs to 15 residues. J gave up 1 base and V 7 bases, and 5 bases lay outside the gene matches. CDR1 and CDR2 from the germline V gene are LNHDA and SQIVND (reference sequence). CDR3 nucleotides: TGTGCCAGTACCCGCACAGGGGGGAACACCGGGGAGCTGTTTTTT. It translates to CASTRTGGNTGELFF. The full variable domain, completed using reference TRBV19 and TRBJ2-2, is DGGITQSPKYLFRKEGQNVTLSCEQNLNHDAMYWYRQDPGQGLRLIYYSQIVNDFQKGDIAEGYSVSREKKESFPLTVTSAQKNPTAFYLCASTRTGGNTGELFFGEGSRLTVL.

This clone was found a few times. The chain joins TRBV4-3 to TRBJ2-7; 8 bases agree with TRBD2. This CDR3 spans 13 amino acids. Trimming removed 4 bases from V and 2 bases from J; junction bases left unmatched: 1. CDR1 is LGHNA, CDR2 YSLEER, per germline. This CDR3 is CASSPGLAYEQYF. Here the CDR3 DNA reads TGCGCCAGCAGCCCGGGACTAGCCTACGAGCAGTACTTC.

The J gene is TRBJ2-5, the V gene TRBV5-6; possible D gene TRBD2, 7 bases. This CDR3 region has 16 residues. CDR1 is SGHDT and CDR2 is YYEEEE in the germline V gene. The ends were cut back, 0 bases at V and 0 bases at J, with 12 bases in the middle. The CDR3 DNA sequence: TGTGCCAGCAGCTTGGTGGGGGGGGCAGACCAAGAGACCCAGTACTTC. Residues: CASSLVGGADQETQYF. Complete variable domain (other parts from reference TRBV5-6 and TRBJ2-5): DAGVTQSPTHLIKTRGQQVTLRCSPKSGHDTVSWYQQALGQGPQFIFQYYEEEERQRGNFPDRFSGHQFPNYSSELNVNALLLGDSALYLCASSLVGGADQETQYFGPGTRLLVL.

The chain combines TRBV4-2 with TRBJ1-1, with a weak D call TRBD1 (5 bases). Germline values: CDR1 LGHNA, CDR2 YNFKEQ. The CDR3 has 16 residues. V was trimmed by 1 base and J by 5 bases, leaving 17 bases between them. The CDR3 DNA sequence: TGTGCCAGCAGCCAAGGGCGGTCCAGGGAGGAGACTGAAGCTTTCTTT. Translated: CASSQGRSREETEAFF.

This chain joins TRBV7-3 and TRBJ2-2; 10 positions agree with TRBD2. Germline V gene sequence: CDR1 SGHTA, CDR2 FQGTGA. CDR3 length: 15 amino acids. Trimming took 5 bases from V and 1 from J; bases not matched to a gene: 1. The CDR3 loop reads CASSPSGGNTGELFF. The CDR3 region has the DNA TGTGCCAGCAGCCCTAGCGGGGGGAACACCGGGGAGCTGTTTTTT. Full variable domain (missing parts from reference TRBV7-3 and TRBJ2-2): GAGVSQTPSNKVTEKGKYVELRCDPISGHTALYWYRQSLGQGPEFLIYFQGTGAADDSGLPNDRFFAVRPEGSVSTLKIQRTERGDSAVYLCASSPSGGNTGELFFGEGSRLTVL.